The 11 T cell receptor beta chains given below trace back to one sample, sequenced in a study of blood T cell repertoires in COVID-19. The table came from immunoSEQ multiplex PCR; TCRdb's copy has only in-frame clones and leaves some out. Counted here are about 40,000 clones, around 77% occurring once; the ten biggest clones make up approximately 33%. Specimen: peripheral blood. The receptor source for this set is a woman at least 80 years old with acute or convalescent COVID-19.

This clone is a singleton in its sample. The chain has TRBV28 and TRBJ1-2, with D uncertain. Trimming stripped 10 bases from V and 4 bases from J, with 13 bases between. The CDR3 extends over 12 amino acids. Germline V gene data show CDR1 as MDHEN and CDR2 as SYDVKM. The DNA for the CDR3 is TGTGCCACCTCGACATATATCTATGGCTACACCTTC. This gives the protein CATSTYIYGYTF.

The chain links TRBV12-3 or TRBV12-4 to TRBJ2-5, with no clear D. This CDR3 has 12 residues. V was trimmed by 7 bases and J by 1 base, leaving 7 bases between them. The CDR3 coding sequence is TGTGCCAGCACCGAGAGCCAAGAGACCCAGTACTTC. It specifies CASTESQETQYF.

The J gene is TRBJ2-5, the V gene TRBV18; D unclear. From germline, CDR1 is KGHSH and CDR2 LQKENI. This CDR3 region has 11 residues. Trimming shortened V by 5 bases and J by 5 bases, and 6 bases separated the two germline ends. The DNA for the CDR3 is TGTGCCAGCTCAAACGGGGAGACCCAGTACTTC. Translating it yields CASSNGETQYF.

The J gene is TRBJ2-7, the V gene TRBV11-3; 7 positions agree with TRBD2. CDR3 length: 14 residues. Germline V gene data show CDR1 as SGHNT and CDR2 as YENEEA. The junction had 12 bases not matched to a gene; V was cut back by 8 bases and J by 5 bases. In DNA form, the CDR3 reads TGTGCCAGCTCTTCCTCAGGTCGGGAGGACGAGCAGTACTTC. Encoded protein: CASSSSGREDEQYF.

This rearrangement joins TRBV2 to TRBJ2-5; D ambiguous. V was shortened by 2 bases and J by 4 bases, with 8 bases between the two germline ends. Germline V CDR1 and CDR2: SNHLY, FYNNEI. This CDR3 is built from 13 residues. CDR3 protein: CASSEIEVETQYF. The DNA of the CDR3 is TGTGCCAGCAGTGAAATCGAGGTAGAGACCCAGTACTTC.

This chain connects TRBV9 to TRBJ1-5; perhaps TRBD1 as D (5 bases). Germline loops: CDR1 SGDLS, CDR2 YYNGEE. The CDR3 runs to 20 residues. With 1 base removed from V and 0 bases from J, the gap between germline ends came to 23 bases. The CDR3 DNA reads as TGTGCCAGCAGCGTAAAGTTATCCGGCCCCCTGGGGCATAGCAATCAGCCCCAGCATTTT. It specifies CASSVKLSGPLGHSNQPQHF.

This chain links TRBV15 with TRBJ1-4; D remains unclear. V was trimmed by 5 bases and J by 6 bases, leaving 16 bases between them. This CDR3 is 15 amino acids long. From germline, CDR1 is LNHNV and CDR2 YYDKDF (reference sequence). The CDR3 loop reads CATSETRRQDEKLFF. CDR3 DNA sequence: TGTGCCACCAGCGAGACGAGGAGGCAAGATGAAAAACTGTTTTTT.

V is TRBV10-1 and J is TRBJ2-6; 8 nucleotides agree with TRBD1. The junction had 5 bases not matched to a gene; V was cut back by 5 bases and J by 2 bases. Germline V gene data show CDR1 as WNHNN and CDR2 as SYGVQD (reference sequence). This CDR3 spans 16 amino acids. The CDR3: CASSTGGTAGANVLTF. In DNA form, the CDR3 reads TGCGCCAGCAGTACAGGGGGGACTGCTGGGGCCAACGTCCTGACTTTC.

J is TRBJ2-1 and V is TRBV18, with D perhaps matching TRBD2 (7 bases). V was shortened by 3 bases and J by 6 bases, with 12 bases between the two germline ends. Per germline, CDR1 KGHSH and CDR2 LQKENI. The CDR3 is 14 amino acids. CDR3 sequence reads: CASSPAGAVNEQFF. DNA of the CDR3: TGTGCCAGCTCACCGGCGGGGGCGGTCAATGAGCAGTTCTTC. Full variable domain (outside the CDR3, taken from reference TRBV18 and TRBJ2-1): NAGVMQNPRHLVRRRGQEARLRCSPMKGHSHVYWYRQLPEEGLKFMVYLQKENIIDESGMPKERFSAEFPKEGPSILRIQQVVRGDSAAYFCASSPAGAVNEQFFGPGTRLTVL.

This rearrangement joins TRBV7-2 to TRBJ2-1, with D perhaps matching TRBD2 (5 bases). The CDR3 contains 13 residues. Germline CDR1 is SGHTA and CDR2 is FQGNSA. Trimming took off 5 bases at V and 7 bases at J, with 12 bases between the two ends. This chain's CDR3 is CASSVVSGNEQFF. In DNA, the CDR3 is TGTGCCAGCAGCGTAGTAAGCGGTAATGAGCAGTTCTTC.

The chain couples TRBV7-2 to TRBJ2-1; a possible D gene is TRBD2 (6 bases). V was clipped by 3 bases and J by 8 bases, with 14 bases between them. Germline CDR1 reads SGHTA; CDR2 reads FQGNSA. The CDR3 runs to 14 residues. The CDR3 is CASSLFGSNHEQFF. DNA for the CDR3: TGTGCCAGCAGCTTGTTCGGGAGTAACCATGAGCAGTTCTTC. The whole variable domain, filled in from reference TRBV7-2 and TRBJ2-1, reads GAGVSQSPSNKVTEKGKDVELRCDPISGHTALYWYRQSLGQGLEFLIYFQGNSAPDKSGLPSDRFSAERTGGSVSTLTIQRTQQEDSAVYLCASSLFGSNHEQFFGPGTRLTVL.